This T cell receptor (beta chain) was recorded in a study of OX40 agonist ivuxolimab in advanced cancers. Study-level background: Clinicians treated patients with ivuxolimab, an agonistic anti-OX40 (CD134) antibody. Study-level results: There were, on average, more expanded clones in CD8+ T cells than in CD4+. Also showing low normalized T-cell clonal expansion were some of the nonresponders.

The CDR3 totals 14 residues. From germline, CDR1 is SGHNT and CDR2 YYREEE (reference sequence). V trimming: 4 bases; J trimming: 7 bases; junction bases outside the gene matches: 2. Clones were sequenced by immunoSEQ multiplex PCR, and TCRdb holds only the in-frame ones, with some missing. The table includes more than 50,000 clones, over 80% detected once. Turning to this clone: What it recognizes is unknown.

The genes are TRBV5-4 and TRBJ1-6; 10 bases are shared with TRBD1. This sequence was found in an adult with an advanced solid tumor such as melanoma, head and neck, liver or kidney cancer. This material consisted of CD4+ or CD8+ T cells sorted from blood, taken in a trial of the OX40 agonist ivuxolimab. Here the CDR3 DNA reads TGTGCCAGCAGCAGGGACAGGGGAAATTCACCCCTCCACTTT. It is translated as CASSRDRGNSPLHF.